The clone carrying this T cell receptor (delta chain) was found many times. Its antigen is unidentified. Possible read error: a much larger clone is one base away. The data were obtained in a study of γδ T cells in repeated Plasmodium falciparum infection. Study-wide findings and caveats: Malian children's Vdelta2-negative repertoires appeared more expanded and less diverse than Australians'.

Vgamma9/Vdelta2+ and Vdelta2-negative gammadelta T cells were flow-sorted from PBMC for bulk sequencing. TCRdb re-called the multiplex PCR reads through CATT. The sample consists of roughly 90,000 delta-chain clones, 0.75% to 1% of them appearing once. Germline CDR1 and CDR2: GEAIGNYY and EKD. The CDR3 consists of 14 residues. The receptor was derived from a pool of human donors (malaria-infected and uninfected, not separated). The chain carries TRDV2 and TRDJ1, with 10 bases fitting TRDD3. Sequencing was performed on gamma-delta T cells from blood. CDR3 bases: TGTGCCTGTGACACCGTGGGGGATACCGATAAACCCATCTTT. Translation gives CACDTVGDTDKPIF.